The clone carrying this TCR beta chain has at least ten counts. The antigen is unknown. One entry per CDR3 protein, called by TCRdb with MiXCR from the RT-PCR reads. Seen here are 450,000 to 500,000 distinct CDR3 sequences, over 9.5% observed once, and the top ten hold more than 10%. Looked up from germline, CDR1 is LGHNA and CDR2 is YSLEER. V was pared by 0 bases and J by 3 bases, with 6 bases between. The length of the CDR3 is 13 residues. This entry is derived from a study of response to subunit inactivated influenza vaccine. Overall study findings and caveats: A suggestion made by the authors is that each seasonal influenza vaccination recruits few new T cells.

The chain combines TRBV4-3 with TRBJ2-7; D uncertain. The receptor was derived from a man in his fifties or sixties who received an inactivated influenza vaccine. The sample in question was PBMCs from blood, obtained 40 to 50 days after vaccination. CDR3 amino acids: CASSQDLVYEQYF. The CDR3 coding sequence is TGCGCCAGCAGCCAAGATCTAGTCTACGAGCAGTACTTC.